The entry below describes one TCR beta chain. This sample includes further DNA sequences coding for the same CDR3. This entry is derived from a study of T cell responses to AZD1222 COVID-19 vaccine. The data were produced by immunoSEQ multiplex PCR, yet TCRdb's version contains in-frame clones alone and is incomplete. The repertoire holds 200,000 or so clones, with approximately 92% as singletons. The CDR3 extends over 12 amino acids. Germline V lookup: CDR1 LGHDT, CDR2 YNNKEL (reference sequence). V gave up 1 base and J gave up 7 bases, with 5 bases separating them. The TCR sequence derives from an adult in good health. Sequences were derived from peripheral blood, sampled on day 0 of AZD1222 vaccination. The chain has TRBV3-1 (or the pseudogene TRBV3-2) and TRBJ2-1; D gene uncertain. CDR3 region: CASSQGPNEQFF. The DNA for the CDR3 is TGTGCCAGCAGCCAAGGTCCTAATGAGCAGTTCTTC.